This T cell receptor (beta chain) comes out of a study of blood T cell repertoires in COVID-19. Study summary: There were acute and convalescent COVID-19 samples, and they came from the United States, Italy and Spain.

Deletions cut 3 bases from V and 1 base from J, with 10 bases between. Germline V gene sequence: CDR1 MDHEN, CDR2 SYDVKM. The CDR3 is 14 residues long. The method was immunoSEQ multiplex PCR; TCRdb's version includes in-frame clones alone and lacks a portion of them. The sample has about 280,000 clones, 75% to 90% seen once. Specimen: peripheral blood. V gene TRBV28 combines with J gene TRBJ2-7, with unresolved D. The clonotype originates from a woman between 40 and 50 years old who had recovered from COVID-19. Here the CDR3 reads CASSFAGRSYEQYF. In nucleotides, the CDR3 is TGTGCCAGCAGTTTTGCAGGCCGATCCTACGAGCAGTACTTC.